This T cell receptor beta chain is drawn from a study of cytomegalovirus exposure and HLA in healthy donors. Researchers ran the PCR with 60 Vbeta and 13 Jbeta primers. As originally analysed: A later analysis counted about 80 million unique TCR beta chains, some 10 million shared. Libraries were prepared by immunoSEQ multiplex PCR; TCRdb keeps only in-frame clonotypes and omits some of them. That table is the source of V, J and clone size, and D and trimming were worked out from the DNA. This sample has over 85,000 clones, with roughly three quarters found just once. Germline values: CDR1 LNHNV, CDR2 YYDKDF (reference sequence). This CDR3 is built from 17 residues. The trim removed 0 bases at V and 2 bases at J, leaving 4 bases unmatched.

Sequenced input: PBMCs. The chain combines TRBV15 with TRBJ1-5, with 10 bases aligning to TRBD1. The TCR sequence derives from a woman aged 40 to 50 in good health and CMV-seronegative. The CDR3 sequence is CATSRDRTGGGNQPQHF. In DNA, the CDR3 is TGTGCCACCAGCAGAGATCGGACAGGGGGTGGCAATCAGCCCCAGCATTTT.